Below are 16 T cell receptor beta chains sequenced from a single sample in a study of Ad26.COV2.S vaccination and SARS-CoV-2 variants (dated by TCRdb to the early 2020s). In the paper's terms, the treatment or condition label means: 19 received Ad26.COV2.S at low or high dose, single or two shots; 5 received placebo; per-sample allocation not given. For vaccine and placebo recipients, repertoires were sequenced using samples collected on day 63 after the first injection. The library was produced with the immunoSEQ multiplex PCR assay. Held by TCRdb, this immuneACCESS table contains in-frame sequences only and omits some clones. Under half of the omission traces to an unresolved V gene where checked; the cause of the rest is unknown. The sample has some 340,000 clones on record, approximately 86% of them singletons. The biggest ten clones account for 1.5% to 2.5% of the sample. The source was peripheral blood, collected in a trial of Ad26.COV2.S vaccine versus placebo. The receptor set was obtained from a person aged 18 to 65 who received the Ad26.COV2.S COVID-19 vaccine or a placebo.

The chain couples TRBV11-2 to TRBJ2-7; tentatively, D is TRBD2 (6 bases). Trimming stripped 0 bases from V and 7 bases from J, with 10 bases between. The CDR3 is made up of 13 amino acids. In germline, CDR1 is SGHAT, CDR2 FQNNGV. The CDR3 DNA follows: TGTGCCAGCAGCTTAGAGAGCGGGCTAGAGCAGTACTTC. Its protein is CASSLESGLEQYF.

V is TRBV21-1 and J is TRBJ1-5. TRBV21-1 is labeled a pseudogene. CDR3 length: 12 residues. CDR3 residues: CASSTSNQPQHF. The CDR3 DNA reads TGTGCCAGCAGCACCAGCAATCAGCCCCAGCATTTT.

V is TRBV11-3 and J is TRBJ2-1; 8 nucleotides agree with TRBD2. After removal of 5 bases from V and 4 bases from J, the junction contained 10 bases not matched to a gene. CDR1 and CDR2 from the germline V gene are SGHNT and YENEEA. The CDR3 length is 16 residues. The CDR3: CASSPRGGGKYNEQFF. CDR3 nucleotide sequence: TGTGCCAGCAGCCCCCGGGGCGGGGGGAAATACAATGAGCAGTTCTTC. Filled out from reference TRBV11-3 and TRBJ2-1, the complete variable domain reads EAGVVQSPRYKIIEKKQPVAFWCNPISGHNTLYWYLQNLGQGPELLIRYENEEAVDDSQLPKDRFSAERLKGVDSTLKIQPAELGDSAVYLCASSPRGGGKYNEQFFGPGTRLTVL.

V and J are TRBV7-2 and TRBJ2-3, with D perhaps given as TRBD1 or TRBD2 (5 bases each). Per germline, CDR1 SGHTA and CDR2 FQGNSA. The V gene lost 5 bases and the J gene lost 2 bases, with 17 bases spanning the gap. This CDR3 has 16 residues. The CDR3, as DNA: TGTGCCAGCAGCGTCAGGGTCATGGGGACCACAGATACGCAGTATTTT. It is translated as CASSVRVMGTTDTQYF.

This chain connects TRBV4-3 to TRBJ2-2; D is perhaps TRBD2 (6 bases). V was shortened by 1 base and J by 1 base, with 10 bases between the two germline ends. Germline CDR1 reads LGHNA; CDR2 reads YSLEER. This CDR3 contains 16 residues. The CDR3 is CASSQGGTLNTGELFF. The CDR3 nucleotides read TGCGCCAGCAGCCAAGGCGGGACTCTGAACACCGGGGAGCTGTTTTTT.

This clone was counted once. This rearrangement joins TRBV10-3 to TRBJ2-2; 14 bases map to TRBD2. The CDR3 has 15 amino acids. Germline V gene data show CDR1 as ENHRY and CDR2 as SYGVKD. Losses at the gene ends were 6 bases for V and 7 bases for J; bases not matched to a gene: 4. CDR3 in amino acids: CAIRGTSGGLGELFF. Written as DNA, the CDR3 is TGTGCCATCAGAGGGACTAGCGGGGGCCTCGGGGAGCTGTTTTTT.

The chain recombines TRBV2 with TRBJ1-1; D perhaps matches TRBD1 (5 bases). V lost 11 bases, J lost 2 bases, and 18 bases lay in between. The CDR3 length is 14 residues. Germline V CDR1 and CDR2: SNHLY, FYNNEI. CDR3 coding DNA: TGTGCCGTACCAAGGGGCGGAATTAACACTGAAGCTTTCTTT. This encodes CAVPRGGINTEAFF.

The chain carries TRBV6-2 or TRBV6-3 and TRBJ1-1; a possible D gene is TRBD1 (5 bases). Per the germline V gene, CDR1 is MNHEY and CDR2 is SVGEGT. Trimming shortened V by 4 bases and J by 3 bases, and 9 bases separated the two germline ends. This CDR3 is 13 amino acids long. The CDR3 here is CASSFQGHTEAFF. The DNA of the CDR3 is TGTGCCAGCAGTTTTCAGGGACACACTGAAGCTTTCTTT.

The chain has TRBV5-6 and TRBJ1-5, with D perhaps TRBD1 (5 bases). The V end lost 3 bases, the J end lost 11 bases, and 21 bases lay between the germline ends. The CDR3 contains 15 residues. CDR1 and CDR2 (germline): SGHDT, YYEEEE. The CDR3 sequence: CASSSWWGPDGAQHF. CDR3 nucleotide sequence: TGTGCCAGCAGCTCTTGGTGGGGACCCGACGGGGCCCAGCATTTT.

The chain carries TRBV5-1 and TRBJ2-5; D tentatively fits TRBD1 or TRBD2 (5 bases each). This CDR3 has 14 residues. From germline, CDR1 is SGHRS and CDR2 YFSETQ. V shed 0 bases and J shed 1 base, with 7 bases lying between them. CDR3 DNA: TGCGCCAGCAGCTTGGCTGGGACCCAAGAGACCCAGTACTTC. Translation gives CASSLAGTQETQYF.

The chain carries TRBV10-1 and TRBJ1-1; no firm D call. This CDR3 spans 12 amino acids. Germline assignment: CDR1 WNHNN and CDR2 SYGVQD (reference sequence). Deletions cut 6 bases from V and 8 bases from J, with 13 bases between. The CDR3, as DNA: TGCGCCAGCAGCAATACTAGGGCAGAAGCTTTCTTT. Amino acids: CASSNTRAEAFF.

The CDR3 nucleotides are TGTGCCTGGAGTGTATCCCCTTACAGGGACAACACTGAAGCTTTCTTT. It is translated as CAWSVSPYRDNTEAFF. This sequence joins TRBV30 and TRBJ1-1; a possible D gene is TRBD1 (6 bases). Trimming pared 0 bases from V and 2 bases from J, leaving 16 bases between. This CDR3 has 16 amino acids. Germline loops: CDR1 GTSNPN, CDR2 SVGIG (reference sequence).

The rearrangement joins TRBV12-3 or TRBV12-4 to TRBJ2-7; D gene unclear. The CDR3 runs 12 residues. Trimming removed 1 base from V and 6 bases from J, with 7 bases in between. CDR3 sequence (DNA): TGTGCCAGCAGTTTAGTCCCCGCCGAGCAGTACTTC. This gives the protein CASSLVPAEQYF.

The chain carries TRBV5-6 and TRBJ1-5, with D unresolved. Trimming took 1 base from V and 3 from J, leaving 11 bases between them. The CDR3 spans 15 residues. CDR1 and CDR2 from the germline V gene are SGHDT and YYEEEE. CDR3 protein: CASSLSPENNQPQHF. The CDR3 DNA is TGTGCCAGCAGCTTGAGTCCCGAAAACAATCAGCCCCAGCATTTT. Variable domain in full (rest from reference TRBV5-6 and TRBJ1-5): DAGVTQSPTHLIKTRGQQVTLRCSPKSGHDTVSWYQQALGQGPQFIFQYYEEEERQRGNFPDRFSGHQFPNYSSELNVNALLLGDSALYLCASSLSPENNQPQHFGDGTRLSIL.

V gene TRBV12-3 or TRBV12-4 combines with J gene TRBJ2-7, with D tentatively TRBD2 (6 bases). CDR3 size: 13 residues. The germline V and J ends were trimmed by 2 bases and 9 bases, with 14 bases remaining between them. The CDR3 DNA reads TGTGCCAGCAGTTTAATGGGGGGTGATGGGCAGTACTTC. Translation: CASSLMGGDGQYF.

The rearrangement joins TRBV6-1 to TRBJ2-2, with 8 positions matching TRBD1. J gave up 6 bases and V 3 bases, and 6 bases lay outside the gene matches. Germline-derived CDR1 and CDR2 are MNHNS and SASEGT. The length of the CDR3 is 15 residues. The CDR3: CASSDWTGTAGELFF. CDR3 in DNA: TGTGCCAGCAGTGATTGGACAGGGACCGCCGGGGAGCTGTTTTTT.